Listed here are 16 T cell receptor beta chains from one sample, sequenced in a study of shared clonotypes between healthy human individuals. The assay was immunoSEQ multiplex PCR, and TCRdb's table has in-frame clones only and misses some. Of about 2.4 million clones detected, roughly nine tenths appear once; the ten largest clones hold 0.14%. Sequences were obtained from naive CD4+ T cells sorted from blood. Specified subset: CD45RA+ positively selected. These receptors originate from a man between 18 and 35 years old in good health.

As concerns this clone: This specimen includes other DNA sequences encoding the same CDR3. This chain joins TRBV4-1 and TRBJ2-7; 9 bases are a match to TRBD1. CDR3 length: 15 amino acids. With 0 bases clipped from V and 4 bases from J, the junction kept 4 bases outside the gene matches. Germline CDR1 MGHRA, CDR2 YSYEKL. The chain's CDR3 is CASSQDRDRAYEQYF. CDR3 nucleotide sequence: TGCGCCAGCAGCCAAGATAGGGACAGGGCTTACGAGCAGTACTTC.

V is TRBV28 and J is TRBJ1-5; D is perhaps TRBD1 (5 bases). This CDR3 is 15 amino acids long. The ends were cut back, 6 bases at V and 4 bases at J, with 16 bases in the middle. The germline gives CDR1 MDHEN, CDR2 SYDVKM. The CDR3 sequence: CASRAGGFRNQPQHF. CDR3 nucleotides: TGTGCCAGCAGGGCGGGGGGGTTCCGTAATCAGCCCCAGCATTTT.

In this sample, this clone turned up once. The gene calls are TRBV18 and TRBJ2-2; possible D gene TRBD2, 6 bases. This CDR3 comprises 16 residues. Germline CDR1 reads KGHSH; CDR2 reads LQKENI. V was shortened by 3 bases and J by 7 bases, with 18 bases between the two germline ends. The CDR3 bases are TGTGCCAGCTCACCCGGCCGGGGGAAGACTGGCGGGGAGCTGTTTTTT. Translation gives CASSPGRGKTGGELFF.

A few counts support this clone. The chain couples TRBV2 to TRBJ1-6; D gene ambiguous. CDR3 length: 14 residues. Germline lookup yields CDR1 SNHLY and CDR2 FYNNEI. V gave up 4 bases and J gave up 13 bases, with 17 bases separating them. As DNA, the CDR3 is TGTGCCAGCAGTGGGCCAGGAGATCGTGGCCCCCTCCACTTT. Encoded protein: CASSGPGDRGPLHF.

This clone was seen only once. The chain couples TRBV5-6 to TRBJ2-7; 7 positions match TRBD2. J lost 6 bases, V lost 5 bases, and 8 bases had no gene match. Germline V gene lookup returns CDR1 SGHDT and CDR2 YYEEEE. This CDR3 is 13 amino acids long. CDR3 region: CASSWEGSAEQYF. The CDR3 DNA sequence: TGTGCCAGCAGTTGGGAGGGCTCGGCCGAGCAGTACTTC.

The gene calls are TRBV9 and TRBJ1-1, with 7 bases identical to TRBD1. Germline V gives CDR1 SGDLS, CDR2 YYNGEE. The CDR3 is 14 residues long. With 4 bases clipped from V and 6 bases from J, the junction kept 9 bases outside the gene matches. CDR3: CASSLLRQGAEAFF. The DNA for the CDR3 is TGTGCCAGCAGCCTCCTTAGACAGGGCGCTGAAGCTTTCTTT.

The V and J genes are TRBV4-1 and TRBJ1-1; TRBD1 agrees at 8 bases. Looked up from germline, CDR1 is MGHRA and CDR2 is YSYEKL. The CDR3 loop spans 18 amino acids. Germline trimming cut 1 base from V and 0 bases from J; bases unmatched to any gene: 10. The CDR3 coding sequence is TGCGCCAGCAGCCAAGCCTTGCTACAGGGGGGCTTGAACACTGAAGCTTTCTTT. This encodes CASSQALLQGGLNTEAFF.

J is TRBJ2-6 and V is TRBV7-6; perhaps TRBD1 as D (5 bases). Between the trimmed V and J ends, which lost 3 bases and 2 bases, there was a span of 11 bases. CDR1 is SGHVS and CDR2 is FNYEAQ in the germline V gene. This CDR3 is 16 amino acids long. The CDR3: CASSFGGATGANVLTF. CDR3 bases: TGTGCCAGCAGCTTTGGTGGGGCAACTGGGGCCAACGTCCTGACTTTC.

V is TRBV27 and J is TRBJ2-6, with D perhaps matching TRBD2 (5 bases). Germline CDR1 and CDR2: MNHEY and SMNVEV (reference sequence). CDR3 length equals 18 residues. Trimming took 3 bases from V and 1 from J, leaving 16 bases between them. CDR3 amino acids: CASSFYRGEESGANVLTF. The CDR3 region has the DNA TGTGCCAGCAGTTTCTATCGGGGAGAGGAATCTGGGGCCAACGTCCTGACTTTC.

Comments on this clone: At one end the junction does not follow the germline gene, possibly because of a read error. J is TRBJ2-1 and V is TRBV7-7; D may be TRBD1 (5 bases). This CDR3 spans 13 amino acids. The V gene's germline CDR1 is SSHAT and CDR2 FNYEAQ (reference sequence). The CDR3 region is CASSTRWGGEQFF. DNA for the CDR3: TGTGCTAGCAGCACCCGGTGGGGCGGTGAGCAGTTCTTC.

Here the CDR3 DNA reads TGTGCCAGTAGTTTTTCCGGGAGCGAAGCTAACTATGGCTACACCTTC. Encoded protein: CASSFSGSEANYGYTF. V and J are TRBV19 and TRBJ1-2, with D uncertain. Germline assignment: CDR1 LNHDA and CDR2 SQIVND (reference sequence). The CDR3 is 16 residues long. With 5 bases removed from V and 0 bases from J, the gap between germline ends came to 16 bases.

V is TRBV27 and J is TRBJ1-5, with 9 positions matching TRBD1. Germline CDR1 and CDR2: MNHEY and SMNVEV (reference sequence). The CDR3 is made up of 16 amino acids. V trimming: 5 bases; J trimming: 7 bases; junction bases outside the gene matches: 12. In nucleotides, the CDR3 is TGTGCCAGCAGTCCCGAAGCGGACAGGGGTGACCAGCCCCAGCATTTT. The encoded protein is CASSPEADRGDQPQHF.

This chain connects TRBV5-4 to TRBJ2-7; 7 bases align to TRBD2. The germline gives CDR1 SGHNT, CDR2 YYREEE (reference sequence). Trimming removed 2 bases from V and 3 bases from J; junction bases left unmatched: 8. The CDR3 has 15 amino acids. DNA of the CDR3: TGTGCCAGCAGCTTACGTTCTAGCGGATACTACGAGCAGTACTTC. Protein product: CASSLRSSGYYEQYF.

This chain links TRBV5-1 with TRBJ2-1, with 15 bases that match TRBD2. Unmatched junction bases numbered 9, after V lost 4 bases and J lost 1 base. Germline loops: CDR1 SGHRS, CDR2 YFSETQ. The CDR3 is made up of 19 amino acids. The CDR3 region is CASSRGLAGGIGSYNEQFF. The CDR3 bases are TGCGCCAGCAGCAGGGGACTAGCGGGAGGAATAGGGTCCTACAATGAGCAGTTCTTC.

This sequence joins TRBV5-1 and TRBJ2-5, with D perhaps matching TRBD2 (7 bases). V was trimmed by 4 bases and J by 3 bases, leaving 16 bases between them. The CDR3 has 15 residues. Germline lookup yields CDR1 SGHRS and CDR2 YFSETQ. The CDR3 loop is CASSATGREEETQYF. DNA for the CDR3: TGCGCCAGCAGCGCCACAGGGAGGGAGGAAGAGACCCAGTACTTC.

J is TRBJ2-5 and V is TRBV27; 8 bases are shared with TRBD1. The CDR3 extends over 13 amino acids. Germline V CDR1 and CDR2: MNHEY, SMNVEV (reference sequence). The ends lost 6 bases at V and 5 bases at J; junction bases unmatched: 5. CDR3: CASRGTGRETQYF. The CDR3 nucleotides are TGTGCCAGCAGGGGGACAGGCCGGGAGACCCAGTACTTC.